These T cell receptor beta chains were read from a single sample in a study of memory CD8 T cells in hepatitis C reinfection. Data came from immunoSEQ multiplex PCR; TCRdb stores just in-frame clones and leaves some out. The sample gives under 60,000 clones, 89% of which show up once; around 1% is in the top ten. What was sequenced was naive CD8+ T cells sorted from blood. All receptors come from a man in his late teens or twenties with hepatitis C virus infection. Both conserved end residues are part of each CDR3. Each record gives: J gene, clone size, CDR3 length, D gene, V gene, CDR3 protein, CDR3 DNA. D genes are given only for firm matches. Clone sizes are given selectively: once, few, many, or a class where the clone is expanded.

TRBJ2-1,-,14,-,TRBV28,CASRPRVAELEQFF,TGTGCCAGCAGGCCCCGGGTTGCAGAGTTGGAGCAGTTCTTC
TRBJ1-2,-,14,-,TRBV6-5,CASSYLRQNYGYTF,TGTGCCAGCAGTTACTTGCGACAGAACTATGGCTACACCTTC
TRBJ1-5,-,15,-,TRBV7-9,CASSSGGRGADTQHF,TGTGCCAGCAGCTCTGGCGGGAGAGGGGCAGATACGCAGCATTTT
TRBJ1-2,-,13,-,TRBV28,CASSPIQGNGYTF,TGTGCCAGCAGCCCTATACAGGGAAATGGCTACACCTTC
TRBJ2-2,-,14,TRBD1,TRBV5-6,CASSLQGATGELFF,TGTGCCAGCAGCTTACAGGGGGCCACCGGGGAGCTGTTTTTT
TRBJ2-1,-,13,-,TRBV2,CASRLREKAEQFF,TGTGCCAGCAGGCTCCGGGAAAAGGCTGAGCAGTTCTTC
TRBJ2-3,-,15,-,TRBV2,CASSDGGTSTDTQYF,TGTGCCAGCAGTGATGGGGGGACTAGCACAGATACGCAGTATTTT
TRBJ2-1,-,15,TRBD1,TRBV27,CASSLRQGTYNEQFF,TGTGCCAGCAGTTTACGACAGGGGACCTACAATGAGCAGTTCTTC
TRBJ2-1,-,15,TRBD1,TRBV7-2,CASSSGQGAYNEQFF,TGTGCCAGCAGCTCGGGACAGGGAGCCTACAATGAGCAGTTCTTC
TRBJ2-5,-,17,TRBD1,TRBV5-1,CASSSPRDREHQETQYF,TGCGCCAGCAGCTCCCCCCGGGACAGGGAACACCAAGAGACCCAGTACTTC
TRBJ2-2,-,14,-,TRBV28,CASTPRAITGELFF,TGTGCCAGCACCCCCAGGGCCATCACCGGGGAGCTGTTTTTT
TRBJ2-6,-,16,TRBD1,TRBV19,CATWDRLLSGANVLTF,TGTGCCACCTGGGACAGGCTGCTCTCTGGGGCCAACGTCCTGACTTTC
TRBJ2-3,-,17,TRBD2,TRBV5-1,CASSLAAGGHQGDTQYF,TGCGCCAGCAGCTTGGCAGCGGGAGGCCACCAGGGAGATACGCAGTATTTT
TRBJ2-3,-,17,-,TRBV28,CASSLLFRLGSTDTQYF,TGTGCCAGCAGTTTATTGTTTAGGCTAGGCAGCACAGATACGCAGTATTTT
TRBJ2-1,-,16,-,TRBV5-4,CASSAPGTVRGDEQFF,TGTGCCAGCAGCGCGCCCGGGACAGTCCGCGGGGATGAGCAGTTCTTC
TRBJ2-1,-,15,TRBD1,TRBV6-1,CASSEAGQGADEQFF,TGTGCCAGCAGTGAAGCCGGCCAGGGGGCTGATGAGCAGTTCTTC
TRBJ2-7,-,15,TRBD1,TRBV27,CASSLYGTGGDEQYF,TGTGCCAGCAGTTTATACGGGACAGGGGGCGACGAGCAGTACTTC
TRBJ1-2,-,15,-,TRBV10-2,CASSEAGEGGYGYTF,TGCGCCAGCAGTGAGGCTGGGGAGGGGGGCTATGGCTACACCTTC
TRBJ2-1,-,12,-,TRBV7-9,CASSRLDNEQFF,TGTGCCAGCAGCCGGCTAGACAATGAGCAGTTCTTC
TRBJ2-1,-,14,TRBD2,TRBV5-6,CASSPGLGENEQFF,TGTGCCAGCAGCCCGGGACTAGGGGAAAATGAGCAGTTCTTC
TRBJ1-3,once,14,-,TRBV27,CASSQGDSGNTIYF,TGTGCCAGCAGTCAGGGTGACTCTGGAAACACCATATATTTT
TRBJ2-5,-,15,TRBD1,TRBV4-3,CASSPGTGGTETQYF,TGCGCCAGCAGCCCTGGGACAGGGGGCACAGAGACCCAGTACTTC
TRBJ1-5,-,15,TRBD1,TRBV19,CASSLGDRGVLPQHF,TGTGCCAGTAGTTTAGGGGACAGGGGAGTATTGCCCCAGCATTTT
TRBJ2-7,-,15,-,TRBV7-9,CASSHRDRSPYEQYF,TGTGCCAGCAGCCACAGGGACCGATCCCCCTACGAGCAGTACTTC
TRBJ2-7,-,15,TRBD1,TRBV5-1,CASSPSGTGTYEQYF,TGCGCCAGCAGCCCCTCCGGGACAGGGACCTACGAGCAGTACTTC